A single sample is the source of the 17 T cell receptor beta chains below, sequenced in a study of blood T cell repertoires in COVID-19. Only in-frame clones appear in the TCRdb table, and some are missing; sequencing was by immunoSEQ multiplex PCR. The table has about 130,000 clones, less than 90% seen once. The sequencing sample was made of peripheral blood. These TCRs come from a woman older than 75 with acute or convalescent COVID-19.

V is TRBV3-1 (or the pseudogene TRBV3-2) and J is TRBJ1-4; 7 bases map to TRBD1. The CDR3 has 15 amino acids. Trimming cost V 4 bases and J 8 bases; bases outside gene matches: 10. Germline V gene data show CDR1 as LGHDT and CDR2 as YNNKEL (reference sequence). This chain's CDR3 is CASSPTVTGIEKLFF. The CDR3 DNA reads TGTGCCAGCAGCCCGACAGTGACAGGGATCGAAAAACTGTTTTTT.

V is TRBV7-8 and J is TRBJ2-7, with TRBD1 matching 10 bases. The CDR3 has 15 amino acids. J was trimmed by 3 bases and V by 5 bases; bases with no gene match: 7. Germline V gene sequence: CDR1 SGHVS, CDR2 FQNEAQ. CDR3 nucleotide sequence: TGTGCCAGCAGCCTGACAGGGGGCGGAAACTACGAGCAGTACGTC. It specifies CASSLTGGGNYEQYV.

J is TRBJ2-5 and V is TRBV5-1, with D maybe TRBD1 (5 bases). Trimming took 0 bases from V and 3 from J, leaving 9 bases between them. CDR3 length equals 14 residues. Germline V gives CDR1 SGHRS, CDR2 YFSETQ. The CDR3 region is CASSLVAGKETQYF. The DNA for the CDR3 is TGCGCCAGCAGCTTGGTGGCAGGGAAAGAGACCCAGTACTTC. Full variable domain (rest looked up from reference TRBV5-1 and TRBJ2-5): KAGVTQTPRYLIKTRGQQVTLSCSPISGHRSVSWYQQTPGQGLQFLFEYFSETQRNKGNFPGRFSGRQFSNSRSEMNVSTLELGDSALYLCASSLVAGKETQYFGPGTRLLVL.

The chain recombines TRBV5-8 with TRBJ1-6, with D unclear. The CDR3 consists of 15 residues. Trimming removed 0 bases from V and 9 bases from J, with 13 bases in between. Germline V gene data show CDR1 as SGHTS and CDR2 as YDEGEE. CDR3 loop: CASSLVVGGFSPLHF. In DNA, the CDR3 is TGTGCCAGCAGCTTGGTGGTGGGCGGGTTTTCACCCCTCCACTTT. The entire variable domain, with the rest obtained from reference TRBV5-8 and TRBJ1-6, is as follows: EAGVTQSPTHLIKTRGQQATLRCSPISGHTSVYWYQQALGLGLQFLLWYDEGEERNRGNFPPRFSGRQFPNYSSELNVNALELEDSALYLCASSLVVGGFSPLHFGNGTRLTVT.

V gene TRBV28 combines with J gene TRBJ1-5; D remains ambiguous. V was clipped by 6 bases and J by 2 bases, with 11 bases between them. CDR3 length: 14 residues. The germline V gene encodes CDR1 MDHEN and CDR2 SYDVKM. The CDR3 nucleotides are TGTGCCAGCAGGCCCCGGGTCCGCAATCAGCCCCAGCATTTT. Residues: CASRPRVRNQPQHF.

This chain links TRBV5-1 with TRBJ2-3, with TRBD2 matching over 13 bases. Germline V lookup: CDR1 SGHRS, CDR2 YFSETQ. V shed 4 bases, J shed 2 bases, and the junction held 13 bases outside the gene matches. This CDR3 spans 19 amino acids. CDR3 loop: CASSLAQAGTSGDTDTQYF. CDR3 in DNA: TGCGCCAGCAGCCTAGCTCAGGCGGGGACTAGCGGGGACACAGATACGCAGTATTTT.

The genes are TRBV5-4 and TRBJ2-3, with D possibly matching TRBD2 (5 bases). The CDR3 runs 15 residues. Germline loops: CDR1 SGHNT, CDR2 YYREEE (reference sequence). V was shortened by 5 bases and J by 0 bases, with 13 bases between the two germline ends. This CDR3 reads CASRSRRESTDTQYF. The CDR3 DNA is TGTGCCAGCAGATCTCGACGGGAAAGCACAGATACGCAGTATTTT.

The chain carries TRBV6-5 and TRBJ1-1; D remains ambiguous. V lost 6 bases, J lost 1 base, and 3 bases lay in between. The CDR3 contains 11 residues. Germline assignment: CDR1 MNHEY and CDR2 SVGAGI. The CDR3 region has the DNA TGTGCCAGCAGAGCGAACACTGAAGCTTTCTTT. It codes for CASRANTEAFF.

This clone was counted between two and nine times. The chain carries TRBV27 and TRBJ1-2; 9 bases line up with TRBD1. The CDR3 covers 14 residues. V trimming: 0 bases; J trimming: 8 bases; junction bases outside the gene matches: 4. Germline V lookup: CDR1 MNHEY, CDR2 SMNVEV (reference sequence). The DNA for the CDR3 is TGTGCCAGCAGTTTATCGGGACAGGGTCGGGGCTACACCTTC. It codes for CASSLSGQGRGYTF.

The gene calls are TRBV18 and TRBJ2-2; no clear D. Germline CDR1 reads KGHSH; CDR2 reads LQKENI. V lost 2 bases and J 1 base, leaving 14 bases between the germline ends. The CDR3 contains 17 residues. CDR3 residues: CASSPNLELLNTGELFF. The CDR3 nucleotides read TGTGCCAGCTCACCAAATTTGGAGCTCCTGAACACCGGGGAGCTGTTTTTT.

The gene calls are TRBV25-1 and TRBJ1-6; no clear D. This CDR3 is built from 14 residues. CDR1 and CDR2 (germline): MGHDK, SYGVNS. Between the trimmed V and J ends, which lost 10 bases and 8 bases, there was a span of 18 bases. The CDR3: CATRTSLGDSPLHF. The CDR3 nucleotides are TGTGCCACCAGGACGTCTCTGGGAGATTCACCCCTCCACTTT.

The V call is TRBV5-4, the J call TRBJ1-4, with D tentatively TRBD1 (6 bases). V was clipped by 4 bases and J by 0 bases, with 13 bases between them. The CDR3 has 16 residues. The V gene's germline CDR1 is SGHNT and CDR2 YYREEE (reference sequence). The CDR3 coding sequence is TGTGCCAGCAGCGGCGCCAGGGGCTCAACTAATGAAAAACTGTTTTTT. This codes for CASSGARGSTNEKLFF.

The chain employs TRBV28 and TRBJ2-7; maybe TRBD2 (7 bases). CDR1 is MDHEN and CDR2 is SYDVKM in the germline V gene. Trimming stripped 5 bases from V and 4 bases from J, with 15 bases between. The CDR3 consists of 14 residues. CDR3 in amino acids: CASSQGGRVYEQYV. The CDR3, as DNA: TGTGCCAGCAGTCAAGGGGGGAGGGTATACGAGCAGTACGTC.

This clone was counted a single time. The CDR3, as DNA: TGTGCCAGCAGCGCGCTAGCGGGGGGGTACGAGCAGTACTTC. Its translation is CASSALAGGYEQYF. The chain employs TRBV7-2 and TRBJ2-7, with TRBD2 matching over 12 bases. Germline lookup yields CDR1 SGHTA and CDR2 FQGNSA. This CDR3 contains 14 residues. V dropped 5 bases and J dropped 4; count of bases not matched to a gene: 3.

The chain is built from TRBV27 and TRBJ1-5, with a weak D call TRBD1 (5 bases). Germline CDR1 reads MNHEY; CDR2 reads SMNVEV (reference sequence). CDR3 size: 15 residues. The V end lost 5 bases, the J end lost 1 base, and 12 bases lay between the germline ends. The CDR3 bases are TGTGCCAGCAGTCGAAGGGAGGGGAGCAATCAGCCCCAGCATTTT. Its translation is CASSRREGSNQPQHF.

This chain uses TRBV9 with TRBJ2-7; tentative D call: TRBD1 (5 bases). This CDR3 has 13 residues. V dropped 0 bases and J dropped 7 bases, with 11 bases sitting between them. Germline-derived CDR1 and CDR2 are SGDLS and YYNGEE. In DNA, the CDR3 is TGTGCCAGCAGCGTAGGACCAGGGCAAGAGCAGTACGTC. This codes for CASSVGPGQEQYV.

The V gene is TRBV7-8, the J gene TRBJ2-7, with D uncertain. The germline V and J ends were trimmed by 2 bases and 5 bases, with 13 bases remaining between them. CDR1 is SGHVS and CDR2 is FQNEAQ in the germline V gene. This CDR3 region has 14 residues. This chain's CDR3 is CASSLYSGFDEQYV. DNA for the CDR3: TGTGCCAGCAGCTTATATTCGGGTTTCGACGAGCAGTACGTC.